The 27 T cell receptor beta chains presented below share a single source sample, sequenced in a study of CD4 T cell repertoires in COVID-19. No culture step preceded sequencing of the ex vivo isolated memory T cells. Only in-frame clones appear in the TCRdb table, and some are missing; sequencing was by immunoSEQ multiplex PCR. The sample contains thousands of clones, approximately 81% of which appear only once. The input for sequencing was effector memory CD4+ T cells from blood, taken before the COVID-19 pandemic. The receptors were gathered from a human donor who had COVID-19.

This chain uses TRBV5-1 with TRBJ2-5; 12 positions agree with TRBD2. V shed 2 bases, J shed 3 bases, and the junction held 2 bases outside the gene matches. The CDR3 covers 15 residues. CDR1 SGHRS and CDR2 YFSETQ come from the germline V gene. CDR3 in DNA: TGCGCCAGCAGCTTAAGACTAGCGGGAGAAGAGACCCAGTACTTC. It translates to CASSLRLAGEETQYF.

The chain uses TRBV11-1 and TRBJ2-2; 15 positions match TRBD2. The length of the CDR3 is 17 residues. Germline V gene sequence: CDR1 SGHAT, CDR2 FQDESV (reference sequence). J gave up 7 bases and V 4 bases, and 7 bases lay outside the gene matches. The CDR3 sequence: CASSSGTSGGQDGELFF. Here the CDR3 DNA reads TGTGCCAGCAGCTCCGGGACTAGCGGGGGGCAGGACGGGGAGCTGTTTTTT.

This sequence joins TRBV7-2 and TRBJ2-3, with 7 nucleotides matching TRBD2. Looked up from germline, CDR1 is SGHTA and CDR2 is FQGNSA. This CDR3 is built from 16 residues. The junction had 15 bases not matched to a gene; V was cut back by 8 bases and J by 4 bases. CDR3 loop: CASLLPSGGVADTQYF. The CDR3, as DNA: TGTGCCAGCCTCTTGCCTAGCGGAGGTGTAGCAGATACGCAGTATTTT.

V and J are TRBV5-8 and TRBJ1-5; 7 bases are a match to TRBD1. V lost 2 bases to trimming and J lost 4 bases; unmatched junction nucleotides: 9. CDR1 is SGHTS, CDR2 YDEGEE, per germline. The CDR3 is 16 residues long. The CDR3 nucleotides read TGTGCCAGCAGCTTCTTCAGGGGACAGACAAATCAGCCCCAGCATTTT. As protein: CASSFFRGQTNQPQHF. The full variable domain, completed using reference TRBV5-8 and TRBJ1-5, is EAGVTQSPTHLIKTRGQQATLRCSPISGHTSVYWYQQALGLGLQFLLWYDEGEERNRGNFPPRFSGRQFPNYSSELNVNALELEDSALYLCASSFFRGQTNQPQHFGDGTRLSIL.

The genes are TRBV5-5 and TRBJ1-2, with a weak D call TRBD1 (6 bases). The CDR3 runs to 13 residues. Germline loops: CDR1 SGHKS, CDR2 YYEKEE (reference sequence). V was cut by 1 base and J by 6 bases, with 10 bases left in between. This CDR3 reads CASSLSGVDGYTF. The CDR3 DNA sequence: TGTGCCAGCAGCTTGTCAGGGGTGGATGGCTACACCTTC.

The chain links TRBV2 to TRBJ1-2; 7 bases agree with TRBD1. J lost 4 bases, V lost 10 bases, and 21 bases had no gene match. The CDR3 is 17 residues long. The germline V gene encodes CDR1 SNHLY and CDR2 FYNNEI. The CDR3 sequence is CAITRGTVQRAGYGYTF. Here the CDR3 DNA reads TGTGCCATTACTAGGGGGACAGTCCAGCGGGCTGGCTATGGCTACACCTTC.

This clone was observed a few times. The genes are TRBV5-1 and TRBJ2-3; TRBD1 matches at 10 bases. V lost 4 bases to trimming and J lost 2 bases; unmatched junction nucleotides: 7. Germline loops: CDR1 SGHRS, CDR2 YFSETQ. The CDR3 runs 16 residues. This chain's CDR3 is CASSLGTGDPTDTQYF. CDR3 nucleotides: TGCGCCAGCAGCCTGGGGACAGGGGATCCCACAGATACGCAGTATTTT.

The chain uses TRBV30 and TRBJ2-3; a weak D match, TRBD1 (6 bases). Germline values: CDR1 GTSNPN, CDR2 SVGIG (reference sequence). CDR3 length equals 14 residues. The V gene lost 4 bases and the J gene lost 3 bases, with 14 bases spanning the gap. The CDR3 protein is CAWKVGRGTDTQYF. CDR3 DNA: TGTGCCTGGAAGGTGGGCAGGGGAACAGATACGCAGTATTTT.

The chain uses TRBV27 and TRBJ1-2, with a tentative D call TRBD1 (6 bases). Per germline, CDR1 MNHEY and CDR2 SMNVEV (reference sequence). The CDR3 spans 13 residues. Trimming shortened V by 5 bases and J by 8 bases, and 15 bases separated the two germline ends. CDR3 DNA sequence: TGTGCCAGCAGTCCAGGGGTGGGGAGCGGCTACACCTTC. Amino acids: CASSPGVGSGYTF.

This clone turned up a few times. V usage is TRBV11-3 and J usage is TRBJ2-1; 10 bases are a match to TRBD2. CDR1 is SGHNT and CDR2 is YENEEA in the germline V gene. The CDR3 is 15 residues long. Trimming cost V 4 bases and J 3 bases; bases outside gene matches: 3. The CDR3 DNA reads TGTGCCAGCAGCTATACTAGCGGGGTCTACAATGAGCAGTTCTTC. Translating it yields CASSYTSGVYNEQFF.

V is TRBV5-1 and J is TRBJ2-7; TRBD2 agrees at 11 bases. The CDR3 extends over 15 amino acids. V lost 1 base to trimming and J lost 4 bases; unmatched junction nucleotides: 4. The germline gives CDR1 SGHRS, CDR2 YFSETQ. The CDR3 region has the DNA TGCGCCAGCAGCTTGACTAGCGGGAGTTATTACGAGCAGTACTTC. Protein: CASSLTSGSYYEQYF.

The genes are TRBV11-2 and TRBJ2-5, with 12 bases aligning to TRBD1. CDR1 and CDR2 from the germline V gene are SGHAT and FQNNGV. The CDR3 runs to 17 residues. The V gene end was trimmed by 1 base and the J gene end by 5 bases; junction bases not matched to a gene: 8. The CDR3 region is CASSLGKGQGAGETQYF. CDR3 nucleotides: TGTGCCAGCAGCTTAGGAAAGGGACAGGGGGCAGGGGAGACCCAGTACTTC.

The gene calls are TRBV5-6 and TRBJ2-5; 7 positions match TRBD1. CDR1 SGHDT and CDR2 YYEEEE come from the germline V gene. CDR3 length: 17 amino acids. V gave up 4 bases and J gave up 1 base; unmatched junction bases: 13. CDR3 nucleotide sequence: TGTGCCAGCAGCATAGGAAAGGGGGCCCGGACCCAAGAGACCCAGTACTTC. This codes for CASSIGKGARTQETQYF.

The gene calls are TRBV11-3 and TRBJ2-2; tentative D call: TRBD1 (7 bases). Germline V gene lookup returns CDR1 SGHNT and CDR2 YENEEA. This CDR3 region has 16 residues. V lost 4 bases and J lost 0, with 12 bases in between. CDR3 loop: CASSSQGGSNTGELFF. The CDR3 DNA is TGTGCCAGCAGCTCCCAGGGGGGCTCGAACACCGGGGAGCTGTTTTTT.

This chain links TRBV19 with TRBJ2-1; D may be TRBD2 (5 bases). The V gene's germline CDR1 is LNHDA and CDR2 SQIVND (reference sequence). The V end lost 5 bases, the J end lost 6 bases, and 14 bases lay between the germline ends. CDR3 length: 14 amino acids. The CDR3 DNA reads TGTGCCAGTAGTCAAAACAACGCGGGCAATGAGCAGTTCTTC. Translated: CASSQNNAGNEQFF.

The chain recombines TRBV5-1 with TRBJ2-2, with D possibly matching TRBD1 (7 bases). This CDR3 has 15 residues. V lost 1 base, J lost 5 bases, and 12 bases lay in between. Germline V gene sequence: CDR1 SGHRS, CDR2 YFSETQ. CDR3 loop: CASSLSQGGTGELFF. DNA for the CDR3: TGCGCCAGCAGCTTGAGCCAGGGGGGAACCGGGGAGCTGTTTTTT. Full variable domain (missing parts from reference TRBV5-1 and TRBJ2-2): KAGVTQTPRYLIKTRGQQVTLSCSPISGHRSVSWYQQTPGQGLQFLFEYFSETQRNKGNFPGRFSGRQFSNSRSEMNVSTLELGDSALYLCASSLSQGGTGELFFGEGSRLTVL.

The CDR3 region has the DNA TGTGCCAGCTCACTAACAGGGGGAGATCAGCCCCAGCATTTT. Its translation: CASSLTGGDQPQHF. The J gene is TRBJ1-5, the V gene TRBV18; 8 bases agree with TRBD1. The germline V gene has CDR1 KGHSH and CDR2 LQKENI. Losses at the gene ends were 4 bases for V and 5 bases for J; bases not matched to a gene: 4. The CDR3 has 14 residues.

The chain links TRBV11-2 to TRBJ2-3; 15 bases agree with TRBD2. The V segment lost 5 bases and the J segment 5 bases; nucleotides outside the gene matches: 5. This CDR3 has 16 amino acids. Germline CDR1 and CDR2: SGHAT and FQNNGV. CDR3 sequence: CASSAGTSGRQDTQYF. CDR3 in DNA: TGTGCCAGCAGCGCGGGGACTAGCGGGAGGCAAGATACGCAGTATTTT.

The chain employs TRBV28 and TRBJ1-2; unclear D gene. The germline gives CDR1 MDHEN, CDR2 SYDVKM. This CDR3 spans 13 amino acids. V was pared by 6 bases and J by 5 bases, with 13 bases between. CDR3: CASSLPAVYGYTF. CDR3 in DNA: TGTGCCAGCAGCCTCCCGGCGGTTTATGGCTACACCTTC.

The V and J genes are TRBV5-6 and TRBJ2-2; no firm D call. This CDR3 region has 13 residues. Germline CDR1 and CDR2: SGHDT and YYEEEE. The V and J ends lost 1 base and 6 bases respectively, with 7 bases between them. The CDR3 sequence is CASSLPRSGELFF. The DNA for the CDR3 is TGTGCCAGCAGCTTGCCTCGTTCCGGGGAGCTGTTTTTT.

CDR3 nucleotides: TGTGCCAGCTCAACCTATAGCGGGGGGGTCAATGAGCAGTTCTTC. It translates to CASSTYSGGVNEQFF. The rearrangement joins TRBV18 to TRBJ2-1, with 11 bases aligning to TRBD2. CDR1 and CDR2 (germline): KGHSH, LQKENI. V shed 5 bases, J shed 6 bases, and the junction held 6 bases outside the gene matches. There are 15 residues in the CDR3.

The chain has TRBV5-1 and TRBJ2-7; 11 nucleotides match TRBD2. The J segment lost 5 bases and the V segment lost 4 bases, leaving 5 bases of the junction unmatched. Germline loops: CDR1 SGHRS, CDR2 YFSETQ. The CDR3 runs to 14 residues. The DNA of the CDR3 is TGCGCCAGCAGCGCACTAGCGGGGGTCGACGAGCAGTACTTC. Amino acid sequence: CASSALAGVDEQYF.

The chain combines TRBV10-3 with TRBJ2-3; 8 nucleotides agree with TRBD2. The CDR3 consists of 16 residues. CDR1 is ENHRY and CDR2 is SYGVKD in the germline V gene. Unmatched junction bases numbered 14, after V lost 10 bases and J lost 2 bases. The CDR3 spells CATNNLGLGNTDTQYF. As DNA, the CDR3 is TGTGCCACCAACAACCTGGGACTAGGTAACACAGATACGCAGTATTTT.

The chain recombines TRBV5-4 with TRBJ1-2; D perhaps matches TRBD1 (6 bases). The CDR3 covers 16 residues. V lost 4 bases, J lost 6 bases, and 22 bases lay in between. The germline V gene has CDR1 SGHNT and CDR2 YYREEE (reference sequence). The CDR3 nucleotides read TGTGCCAGCAGCCTTACCTTTCAGGGGTCCAAGGATGGCTACACCTTC. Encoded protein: CASSLTFQGSKDGYTF. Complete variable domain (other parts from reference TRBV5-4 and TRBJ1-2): ETGVTQSPTHLIKTRGQQVTLRCSSQSGHNTVSWYQQALGQGPQFIFQYYREEENGRGNFPPRFSGLQFPNYSSELNVNALELDDSALYLCASSLTFQGSKDGYTFGSGTRLTVV.

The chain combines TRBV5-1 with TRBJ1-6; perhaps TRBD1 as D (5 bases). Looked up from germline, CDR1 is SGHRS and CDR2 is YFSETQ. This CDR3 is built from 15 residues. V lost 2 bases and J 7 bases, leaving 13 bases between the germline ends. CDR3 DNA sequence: TGCGCCAGCAGCTTTGATGCAGGGAACAATTCACCCCTCCACTTT. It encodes CASSFDAGNNSPLHF.

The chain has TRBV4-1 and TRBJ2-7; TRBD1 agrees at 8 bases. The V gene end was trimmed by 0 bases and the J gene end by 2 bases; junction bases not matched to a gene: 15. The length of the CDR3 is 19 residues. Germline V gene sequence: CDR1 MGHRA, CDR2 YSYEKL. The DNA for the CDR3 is TGCGCCAGCAGCCAAGACCACCGTTCCCGGACAGGGAATACCTACGAGCAGTACTTC. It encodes CASSQDHRSRTGNTYEQYF.

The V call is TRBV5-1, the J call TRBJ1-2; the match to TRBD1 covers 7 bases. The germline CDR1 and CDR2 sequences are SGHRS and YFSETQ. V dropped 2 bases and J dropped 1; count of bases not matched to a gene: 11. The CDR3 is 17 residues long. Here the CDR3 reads CASSLNLGQQYNYGYTF. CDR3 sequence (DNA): TGCGCCAGCAGCTTAAACCTGGGACAGCAATATAACTATGGCTACACCTTC.